Following are 17 T cell receptor beta chains from one sample sequenced in a study of T cell responses to AZD1222 COVID-19 vaccine. Here immunoSEQ multiplex PCR was the method, and the copy in TCRdb shows in-frame clones only, minus some. The repertoire consists of 150,000 to 200,000 clones, with 85% to 90% occurring once and the leading ten covering more than 3.5%. The source was peripheral blood, collected 28 days after the second dose of the MenACWY control vaccine. The receptors here all came from an adult who received the MenACWY meningococcal vaccine as a control.

The J gene is TRBJ2-5, the V gene TRBV6-5, with D possibly matching TRBD2 (5 bases). Trimming removed 2 bases at V and 1 base at J, with 11 bases between. The CDR3 is 15 amino acids. Germline loops: CDR1 MNHEY, CDR2 SVGAGI. For the CDR3, the DNA is TGTGCCAGCAGTTACCGTGGACTGTCCCAAGAGACCCAGTACTTC. It codes for CASSYRGLSQETQYF.

The chain combines TRBV7-2 with TRBJ2-2, with 9 bases that match TRBD2. The junction had 7 bases not matched to a gene; V was cut back by 3 bases and J by 8 bases. The germline V gene encodes CDR1 SGHTA and CDR2 FQGNSA. The CDR3 contains 15 residues. DNA for the CDR3: TGTGCCAGCAGCTTCGGCGCGGGAGGGTCTGGGGAGCTGTTTTTT. This translates into CASSFGAGGSGELFF.

This clone was detected only a few times. The rearrangement joins TRBV12-3 or TRBV12-4 to TRBJ1-1; D uncertain. V was clipped by 6 bases and J by 6 bases, with 14 bases between them. The CDR3 has 13 amino acids. CDR3 in DNA: TGTGCCAGCAGCCCCCAGTTCGGGTCTGAAGCTTTCTTT. As protein: CASSPQFGSEAFF.

V gene TRBV19 combines with J gene TRBJ1-6, with a possible D match to TRBD1 (5 bases). Germline CDR1 reads LNHDA; CDR2 reads SQIVND (reference sequence). V dropped 4 bases and J dropped 6 bases, with 7 bases sitting between them. This CDR3 is built from 13 residues. The CDR3 DNA is TGTGCCAGTAGTACCCAGGGTAATTCACCCCTCCACTTT. Encoded protein: CASSTQGNSPLHF.

In its sample, this clone was seen once. The rearrangement uses TRBV4-2 and TRBJ2-7; 10 bases are shared with TRBD2. After removal of 4 bases from V and 1 base from J, the junction contained 10 bases not matched to a gene. From germline, CDR1 is LGHNA and CDR2 YNFKEQ. This CDR3 spans 17 amino acids. CDR3 loop: CASSPSWASGGSYEQYF. CDR3 coding DNA: TGTGCCAGCAGCCCGTCTTGGGCTAGCGGGGGTTCCTACGAGCAGTACTTC.

CDR3: CASSQGASGSPQETQYF. Written as DNA, the CDR3 is TGCGCCAGCAGCCAAGGGGCAAGCGGGAGTCCACAAGAGACCCAGTACTTC. This chain links TRBV4-1 with TRBJ2-5, with 8 nucleotides matching TRBD2. The CDR3 runs 17 residues. V shed 1 base, J shed 2 bases, and the junction held 9 bases outside the gene matches. Germline V gene sequence: CDR1 MGHRA, CDR2 YSYEKL.

This CDR3 is CAWSPRDGYTF. The DNA of the CDR3 is TGTGCCTGGAGCCCCAGGGATGGCTACACCTTC. The chain carries TRBV30 and TRBJ1-2; D is perhaps TRBD1 (5 bases). Per the germline V gene, CDR1 is GTSNPN and CDR2 is SVGIG (reference sequence). The CDR3 contains 11 residues. Trimming took off 3 bases at V and 6 bases at J, with 8 bases between the two ends.

This chain joins TRBV5-4 and TRBJ2-5; D not certain. CDR1 is SGHNT and CDR2 is YYREEE in the germline V gene (reference sequence). CDR3 length: 15 amino acids. The V end lost 4 bases, the J end lost 3 bases, and 16 bases lay between the germline ends. CDR3 region: CASSSPIGGEETQYF. CDR3 coding DNA: TGTGCCAGCAGCAGTCCAATTGGTGGAGAAGAGACCCAGTACTTC.

The rearrangement joins TRBV7-9 to TRBJ2-7; tentative D call: TRBD2 (6 bases). Trimming shortened V by 5 bases and J by 3 bases, and 17 bases separated the two germline ends. The germline V gene has CDR1 SEHNR and CDR2 FQNEAQ (reference sequence). This CDR3 is 15 amino acids long. CDR3 sequence: CASSRVTGRGYEQYF. CDR3 DNA sequence: TGTGCCAGCAGCCGTGTAACCGGGAGAGGCTACGAGCAGTACTTC. The full variable domain, in which reference TRBV7-9 and TRBJ2-7 provide the parts outside the CDR3, is DTGVSQNPRHKITKRGQNVTFRCDPISEHNRLYWYRQTLGQGPEFLTYFQNEAQLEKSRLLSDRFSAERPKGSFSTLEIQRTEQGDSAMYLCASSRVTGRGYEQYFGPGTRLTVT.

The chain links TRBV30 to TRBJ1-5, with D maybe TRBD1 (6 bases). The CDR3 consists of 14 residues. Germline lookup yields CDR1 GTSNPN and CDR2 SVGIG (reference sequence). V dropped 4 bases and J dropped 5 bases, with 15 bases sitting between them. CDR3 sequence (DNA): TGTGCCTGGAAGCCCAACCCAGGGGATCAGCCCCAGCATTTT. Protein sequence: CAWKPNPGDQPQHF.

This rearrangement joins TRBV7-9 to TRBJ2-1, with TRBD2 matching over 7 bases. The CDR3 covers 14 residues. Germline assignment: CDR1 SEHNR and CDR2 FQNEAQ (reference sequence). The ends lost 5 bases at V and 6 bases at J; junction bases unmatched: 7. The CDR3 DNA reads TGTGCCAGCAGCACAACCGGCGGGAGCAATGAGCAGTTCTTC. The encoded protein is CASSTTGGSNEQFF.

This clone was observed a single time. CDR3 DNA sequence: TGTGCCAGCAGCCGCTTCGGGGGCGAGCAGTACTTC. This codes for CASSRFGGEQYF. The V call is TRBV7-8, the J call TRBJ2-7; a weak D match, TRBD2 (6 bases). V lost 5 bases and J 6 bases, leaving 11 bases between the germline ends. The CDR3 spans 12 residues. Germline CDR1 and CDR2: SGHVS and FQNEAQ.

The J gene is TRBJ1-1, the V gene TRBV4-1; 7 bases are a match to TRBD1. V shed 6 bases, J shed 1 base, and the junction held 5 bases outside the gene matches. The CDR3 totals 14 residues. Germline assignment: CDR1 MGHRA and CDR2 YSYEKL. The CDR3 protein is CASRPTGKNTEAFF. CDR3 nucleotides: TGCGCCAGCAGGCCGACAGGGAAGAACACTGAAGCTTTCTTT.

This clone has just a few counts. The chain couples TRBV7-9 to TRBJ2-7; D might be TRBD1 or TRBD2, each matching 5 bases. The germline gives CDR1 SEHNR, CDR2 FQNEAQ (reference sequence). The CDR3 consists of 14 residues. Trimming stripped 5 bases from V and 1 base from J, with 12 bases between. CDR3 residues: CASSAWDRSYEQYF. In DNA, the CDR3 is TGTGCCAGCAGCGCCTGGGACCGTTCCTACGAGCAGTACTTC. Combining the CDR3 with reference TRBV7-9 and TRBJ2-7 gives the whole variable domain DTGVSQNPRHKITKRGQNVTFRCDPISEHNRLYWYRQTLGQGPEFLTYFQNEAQLEKSRLLSDRFSAERPKGSFSTLEIQRTEQGDSAMYLCASSAWDRSYEQYFGPGTRLTVT.

This chain connects TRBV6-5 to TRBJ2-3, with a tentative D call TRBD1 (5 bases). The CDR3 consists of 15 residues. Per germline, CDR1 MNHEY and CDR2 SVGAGI. Deletions cut 6 bases from V and 4 bases from J, with 17 bases between. The CDR3 nucleotides read TGTGCCAGCAGCTCGGTGGGGCCTGGGGCAGATACGCAGTATTTT. Its translation: CASSSVGPGADTQYF.

The count of this clone is one. This rearrangement joins TRBV28 to TRBJ2-7, with 7 bases lining up with TRBD1. V shed 3 bases, J shed 2 bases, and the junction held 7 bases outside the gene matches. CDR1 MDHEN and CDR2 SYDVKM come from the germline V gene. The CDR3 length is 15 residues. The DNA for the CDR3 is TGTGCCAGCAGTTTGTCAGGGGGTGGAGCCTACGAGCAGTACTTC. Encoded protein: CASSLSGGGAYEQYF.

This clone was observed once. The chain couples TRBV9 to TRBJ1-2; TRBD1 might be the D (5 bases). V dropped 3 bases and J dropped 1 base, with 13 bases sitting between them. The CDR3 is 15 amino acids. The germline V gene has CDR1 SGDLS and CDR2 YYNGEE. Here the CDR3 reads CASSARQRSNYGYTF. The CDR3 nucleotides read TGTGCCAGCAGCGCCAGACAGCGGAGTAACTATGGCTACACCTTC.